This TCR beta chain was obtained from a study of T cells in Graves' hyperthyroidism and ophthalmopathy. Newly diagnosed patients aged 18 to 65 had hyperthyroidism of under 2 months' duration. Exclusions: uncontrolled infection, other autoimmune disease, pregnancy, lactation. Unmatched junction bases numbered 8, after V lost 3 bases and J lost 7 bases. CDR1 is SGDLS, CDR2 YYNGEE, per germline. This CDR3 has 15 amino acids. As to this clonotype: Its specificity is not known.

Study-level findings and limits: Appearing also in blood were most of the thyroid clonotypes expanded above 0.001.

TCR beta CDR3 regions were amplified from RNA. First-round RT-PCR of the TCR CDR3 relied on the HTBI primer set. TCRdb re-called the multiplex PCR reads with MiXCR, one entry per CDR3 protein. The table shows about 320,000 distinct CDR3 sequences, with approximately 15% occurring only once. V usage is TRBV9 and J usage is TRBJ1-4; 8 nucleotides line up with TRBD1. Sequencing was done on a sample of blood. The sequence derives from a man aged 25 to 40 with Graves' hyperthyroidism. CDR3 sequence: CASSGLSGQGEKLFF. For the CDR3, the DNA is TGTGCCAGCAGCGGGCTGTCTGGACAGGGTGAAAAACTGTTTTTT.